The clone carrying this T cell receptor (beta chain) was picked up a small number of times. Its antigen is still unknown. In germline, CDR1 is SGHRS, CDR2 YFSETQ. The V gene end was trimmed by 1 base and the J gene end by 2 bases; junction bases not matched to a gene: 7. The CDR3 runs to 17 residues. These data are taken from a study of T cell repertoires in cytomegalovirus infection. Study-level information: Evidence of both CMV infection and a matching HLA type came from public TCR beta signatures.

TCRdb independently ran MiXCR on the reads; one entry per CDR3 protein. The sample holds some 700,000 distinct CDR3 sequences, 33% seen once. This specimen consisted of cultured PBMCs, obtained from culture after CMV antigen stimulation. This rearrangement joins TRBV5-1 to TRBJ2-1; 9 bases line up with TRBD2. This TCR derives from a human donor in good health (CMV status not recorded). Some clones in this sample may be carry-over from other donors' samples. Here the CDR3 DNA reads TGCGCCAGCAGCTTGATAGCGGCTAGCGGGACCTACAATGAGCAGTTCTTC. This translates into CASSLIAASGTYNEQFF.